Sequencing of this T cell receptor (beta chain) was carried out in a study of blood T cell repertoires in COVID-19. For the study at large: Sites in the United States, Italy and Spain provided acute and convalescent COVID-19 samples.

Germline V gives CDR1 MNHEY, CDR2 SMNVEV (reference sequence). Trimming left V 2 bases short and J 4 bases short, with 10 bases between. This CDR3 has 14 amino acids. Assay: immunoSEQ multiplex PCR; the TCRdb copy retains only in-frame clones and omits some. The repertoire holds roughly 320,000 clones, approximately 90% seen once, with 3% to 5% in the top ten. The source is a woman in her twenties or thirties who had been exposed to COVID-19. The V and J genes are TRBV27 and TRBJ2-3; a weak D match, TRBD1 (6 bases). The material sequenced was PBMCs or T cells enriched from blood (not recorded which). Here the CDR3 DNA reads TGTGCCAGCAGTTTACTACAGGGTGCAGATACGCAGTATTTT. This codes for CASSLLQGADTQYF.